This T cell receptor beta chain was obtained from a study of blood T cells in healthy people across ages. Study information: Through template switching, about one barcoded beta molecule was captured per two T cells, as measured in model experiments.

Study-wide results and caveats: Both naive CD4+ cell counts and diversity were greater in long-lived donors than in aged donors.

On this clonotype itself: Its target is not known.

With a J-beta primer mix and a sample-barcoded 5' primer, a second PCR ran about 6 to 11 cycles. TCRdb re-called the 5' RACE reads with MiXCR, one entry per CDR3 protein. The sample lists roughly 1.4 million distinct CDR3 sequences; around 55% were seen once. The CDR3 totals 17 residues. V is TRBV21-1 and J is TRBJ2-1. The J call may be faulty, since TRBJ2-7 better matches the DNA end. TRBV21-1 is flagged as a pseudogene. What was sequenced was blood. This TCR came from a man in his late teens or twenties in good health. CDR3 DNA sequence: TGTGCCAGCAGTCAAATTCTAGAAACGGCTCGCTTCTACGAGCAGTACTTC. This gives the protein CASSQILETARFYEQYF.